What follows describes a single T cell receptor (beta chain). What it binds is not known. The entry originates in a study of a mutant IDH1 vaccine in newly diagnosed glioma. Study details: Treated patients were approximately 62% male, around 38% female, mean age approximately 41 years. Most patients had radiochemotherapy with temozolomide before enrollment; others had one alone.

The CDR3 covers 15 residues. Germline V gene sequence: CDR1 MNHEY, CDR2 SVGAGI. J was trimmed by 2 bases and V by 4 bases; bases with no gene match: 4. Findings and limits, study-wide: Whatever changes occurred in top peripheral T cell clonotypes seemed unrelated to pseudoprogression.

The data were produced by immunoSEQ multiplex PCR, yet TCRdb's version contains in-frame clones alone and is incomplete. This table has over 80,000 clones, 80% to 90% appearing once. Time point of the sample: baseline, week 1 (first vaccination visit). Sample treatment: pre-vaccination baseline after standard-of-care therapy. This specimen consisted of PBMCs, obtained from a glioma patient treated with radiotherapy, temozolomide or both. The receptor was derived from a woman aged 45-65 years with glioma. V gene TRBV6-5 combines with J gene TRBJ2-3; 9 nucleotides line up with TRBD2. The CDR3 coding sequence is TGTGCCAGCAGTTTAGGACTAGCGCTCACAGATACGCAGTATTTT. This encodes CASSLGLALTDTQYF.